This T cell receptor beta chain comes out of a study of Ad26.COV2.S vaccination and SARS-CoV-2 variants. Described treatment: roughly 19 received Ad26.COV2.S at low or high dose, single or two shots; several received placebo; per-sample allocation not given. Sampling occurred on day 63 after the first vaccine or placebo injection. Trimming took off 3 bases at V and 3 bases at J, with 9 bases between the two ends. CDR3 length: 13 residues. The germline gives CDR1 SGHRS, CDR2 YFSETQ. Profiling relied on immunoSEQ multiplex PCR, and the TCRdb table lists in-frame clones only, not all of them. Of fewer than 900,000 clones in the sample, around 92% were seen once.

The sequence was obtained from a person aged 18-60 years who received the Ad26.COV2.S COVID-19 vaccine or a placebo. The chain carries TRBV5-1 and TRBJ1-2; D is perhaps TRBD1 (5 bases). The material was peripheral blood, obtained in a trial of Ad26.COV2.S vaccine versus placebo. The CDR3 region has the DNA TGCGCCAGCAGCTCCCAGGGTGACTATGGCTACACCTTC. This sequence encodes CASSSQGDYGYTF.